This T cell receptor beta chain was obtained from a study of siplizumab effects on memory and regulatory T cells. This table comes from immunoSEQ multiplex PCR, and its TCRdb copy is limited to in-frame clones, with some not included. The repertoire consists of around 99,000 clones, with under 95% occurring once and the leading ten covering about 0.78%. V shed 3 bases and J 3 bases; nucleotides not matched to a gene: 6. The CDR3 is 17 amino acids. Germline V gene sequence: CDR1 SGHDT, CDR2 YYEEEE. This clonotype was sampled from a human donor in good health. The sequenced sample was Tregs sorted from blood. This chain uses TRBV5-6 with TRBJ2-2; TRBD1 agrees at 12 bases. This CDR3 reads CASSWPGQGAYTGELFF. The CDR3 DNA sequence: TGTGCCAGCAGCTGGCCGGGACAGGGGGCTTACACCGGGGAGCTGTTTTTT.